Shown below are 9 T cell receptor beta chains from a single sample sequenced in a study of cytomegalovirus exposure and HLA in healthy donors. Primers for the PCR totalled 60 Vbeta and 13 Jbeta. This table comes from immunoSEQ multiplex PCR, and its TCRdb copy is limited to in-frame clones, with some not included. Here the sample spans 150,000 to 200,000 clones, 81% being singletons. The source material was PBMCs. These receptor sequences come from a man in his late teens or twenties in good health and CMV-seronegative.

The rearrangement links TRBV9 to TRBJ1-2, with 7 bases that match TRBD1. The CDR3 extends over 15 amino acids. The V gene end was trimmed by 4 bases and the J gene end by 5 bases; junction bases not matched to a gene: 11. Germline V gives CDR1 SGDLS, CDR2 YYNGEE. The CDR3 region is CASSPDQGQLYGYTF. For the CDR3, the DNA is TGTGCCAGCAGCCCAGACCAGGGACAGCTGTATGGCTACACCTTC.

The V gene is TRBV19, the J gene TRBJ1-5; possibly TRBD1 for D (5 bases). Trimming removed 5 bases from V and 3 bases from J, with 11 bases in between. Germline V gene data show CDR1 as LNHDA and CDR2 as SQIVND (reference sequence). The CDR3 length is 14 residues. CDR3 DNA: TGTGCCAGTAGTCCCGACAGTTTCAATCAGCCCCAGCATTTT. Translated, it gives CASSPDSFNQPQHF.

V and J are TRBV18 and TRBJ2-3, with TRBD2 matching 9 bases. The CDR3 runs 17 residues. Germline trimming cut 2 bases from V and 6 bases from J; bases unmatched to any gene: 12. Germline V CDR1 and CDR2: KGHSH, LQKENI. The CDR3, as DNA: TGTGCCAGCTCACCAGGTGGCCTAGCGGGGAAAGGGGATACGCAGTATTTT. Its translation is CASSPGGLAGKGDTQYF.

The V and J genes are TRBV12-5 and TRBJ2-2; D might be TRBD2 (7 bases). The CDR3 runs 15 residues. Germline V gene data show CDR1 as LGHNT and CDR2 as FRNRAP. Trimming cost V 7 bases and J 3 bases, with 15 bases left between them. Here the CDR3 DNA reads TGTGCTAGTGCCCGAGGGGGGGGCGACACCGGGGAGCTGTTTTTT. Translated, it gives CASARGGGDTGELFF.

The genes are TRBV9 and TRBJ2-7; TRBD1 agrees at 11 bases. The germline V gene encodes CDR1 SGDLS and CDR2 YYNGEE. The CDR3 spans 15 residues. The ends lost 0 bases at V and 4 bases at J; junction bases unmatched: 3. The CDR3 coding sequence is TGTGCCAGCAGCGTAGGGGACAGGGGGTTTTACGAGCAGTACTTC. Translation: CASSVGDRGFYEQYF.

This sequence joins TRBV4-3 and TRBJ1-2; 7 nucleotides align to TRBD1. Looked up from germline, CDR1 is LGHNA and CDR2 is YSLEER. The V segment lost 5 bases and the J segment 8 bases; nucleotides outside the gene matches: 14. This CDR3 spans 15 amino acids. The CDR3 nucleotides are TGCGCCAGCAGCACCCGGACAGGTTCTCTCTACGGCTACACCTTC. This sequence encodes CASSTRTGSLYGYTF.

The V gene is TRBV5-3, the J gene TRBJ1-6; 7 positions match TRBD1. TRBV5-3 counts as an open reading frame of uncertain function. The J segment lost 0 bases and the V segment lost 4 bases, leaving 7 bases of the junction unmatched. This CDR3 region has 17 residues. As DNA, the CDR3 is TGTGCCAGAAGCCTGGGGACAGTAAGCTCCTATAATTCACCCCTCCACTTT. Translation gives CARSLGTVSSYNSPLHF.

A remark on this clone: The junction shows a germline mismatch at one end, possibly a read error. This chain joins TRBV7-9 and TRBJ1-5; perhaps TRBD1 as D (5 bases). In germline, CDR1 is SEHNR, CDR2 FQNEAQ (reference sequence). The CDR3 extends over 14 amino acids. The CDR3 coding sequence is TGTTCCAGCAGCTCGAGACAGAGCAATCAGCCCCAGCATTTT. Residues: CSSSSRQSNQPQHF.

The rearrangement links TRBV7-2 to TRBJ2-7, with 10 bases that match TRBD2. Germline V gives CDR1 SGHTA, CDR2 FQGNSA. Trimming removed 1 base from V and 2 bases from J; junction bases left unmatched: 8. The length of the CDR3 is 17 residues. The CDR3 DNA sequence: TGTGCCAGCAGCTTAGGCGTACTAGCGGGAACCCCCTACGAGCAGTACTTC. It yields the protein CASSLGVLAGTPYEQYF. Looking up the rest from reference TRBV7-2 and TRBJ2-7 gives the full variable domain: GAGVSQSPSNKVTEKGKDVELRCDPISGHTALYWYRQSLGQGLEFLIYFQGNSAPDKSGLPSDRFSAERTGGSVSTLTIQRTQQEDSAVYLCASSLGVLAGTPYEQYFGPGTRLTVT.